This entry lists 20 T cell receptor beta chains sequenced from one sample in a study of cytotoxic CD8 clonotypes in ibrutinib-treated CLL. Profiled with immunoSEQ multiplex PCR; TCRdb holds only in-frame clones, not every one. The table shows some 120,000 clones, with 50% to 65% occurring only once. The material sequenced was PBMCs, taken after 24 months of ibrutinib treatment. Every receptor here comes from a human donor with chronic lymphocytic leukemia.

There are a few counts of this clone. The V and J genes are TRBV9 and TRBJ2-7; D may be TRBD2 (6 bases). Germline V lookup: CDR1 SGDLS, CDR2 YYNGEE. Trimming cost V 3 bases and J 3 bases, with 10 bases left between them. This CDR3 region has 13 residues. In DNA form, the CDR3 reads TGTGCCAGCAGCGGCGGGGAATTCTACGAGCAGTACTTC. Translation gives CASSGGEFYEQYF.

Points on this clone: Because it lacks the conserved phenylalanine or tryptophan at the end, this CDR3 is likely a read error. This chain joins TRBV7-9 and TRBJ2-7; 15 bases fit TRBD2. Germline V CDR1 and CDR2: SEHNR, FQNEAQ (reference sequence). The trim removed 4 bases at V and 2 bases at J, leaving 3 bases unmatched. The CDR3 is 16 residues long. The CDR3 bases are TGTGCCAGCAGCTCGGGACTAGCGGGGGGAACCTACGAGCAGTACCTC. This sequence encodes CASSSGLAGGTYEQYL.

The genes are TRBV6-1 and TRBJ1-5; no clear D gene. Germline CDR1 reads MNHNS; CDR2 reads SASEGT. This CDR3 is 13 amino acids long. The germline V and J ends were trimmed by 5 bases and 5 bases, with 10 bases remaining between them. CDR3 sequence: CASSSQSHQPQHF. CDR3 sequence (DNA): TGTGCCAGCAGTTCCCAGTCACATCAGCCCCAGCATTTT.

The chain uses TRBV14 and TRBJ2-7, with D tentatively TRBD1 (6 bases). Trimming cost V 3 bases and J 5 bases, with 14 bases left between them. The CDR3 extends over 14 amino acids. The V gene's germline CDR1 is SGHDN and CDR2 FVKESK. The CDR3 DNA sequence: TGTGCCAGCAGCCAGATGACAGGTCAGCACGAGCAGTACTTC. This gives the protein CASSQMTGQHEQYF. Full variable domain (remainder filled in from reference TRBV14 and TRBJ2-7): EAGVTQFPSHSVIEKGQTVTLRCDPISGHDNLYWYRRVMGKEIKFLLHFVKESKQDESGMPNNRFLAERTGGTYSTLKVQPAELEDSGVYFCASSQMTGQHEQYFGPGTRLTVT.

The chain couples TRBV18 to TRBJ1-2, with 7 positions matching TRBD1. V was pared by 3 bases and J by 2 bases, with 3 bases of the junction left unmatched. The CDR3 totals 14 residues. The V gene's germline CDR1 is KGHSH and CDR2 LQKENI. This CDR3 reads CASSPGQSNYGYTF. The DNA of the CDR3 is TGTGCCAGCTCACCGGGACAGTCGAACTATGGCTACACCTTC. Full variable domain (missing parts from reference TRBV18 and TRBJ1-2): NAGVMQNPRHLVRRRGQEARLRCSPMKGHSHVYWYRQLPEEGLKFMVYLQKENIIDESGMPKERFSAEFPKEGPSILRIQQVVRGDSAAYFCASSPGQSNYGYTFGSGTRLTVV.

The chain uses TRBV29-1 and TRBJ1-5; D is possibly TRBD1 (5 bases). The germline V and J ends were trimmed by 7 bases and 0 bases, with 16 bases remaining between them. Germline V gene data show CDR1 as SQVTM and CDR2 as ANQGSEA. The CDR3 contains 15 residues. The CDR3 spells CSAVPAGGSNQPQHF. CDR3 in DNA: TGCAGCGCTGTTCCGGCCGGGGGTAGCAATCAGCCCCAGCATTTT.

In its sample, this clone was seen a few times. J is TRBJ1-2 and V is TRBV6-6; the D gene is possibly TRBD1 (5 bases). The V gene lost 0 bases and the J gene lost 8 bases, with 16 bases spanning the gap. Germline V gene lookup returns CDR1 MNHNY and CDR2 SVGAGI (reference sequence). The CDR3 totals 15 residues. CDR3 sequence: CASSYSGGNLEGYTF. The CDR3 nucleotides are TGTGCCAGCAGTTACTCTGGGGGAAATTTAGAGGGCTACACCTTC.

The chain uses TRBV27 and TRBJ2-5; the match to TRBD1 covers 10 bases. CDR1 MNHEY and CDR2 SMNVEV come from the germline V gene (reference sequence). V shed 3 bases and J 5 bases; nucleotides not matched to a gene: 6. The CDR3 has 15 amino acids. As DNA, the CDR3 is TGTGCCAGCAGTTTCGGGACAGGGGTAGGGGAGACCCAGTACTTC. It specifies CASSFGTGVGETQYF.

The chain has TRBV5-6 and TRBJ1-1; D is possibly TRBD1 (6 bases). V gave up 4 bases and J gave up 3 bases, with 19 bases separating them. Germline-derived CDR1 and CDR2 are SGHDT and YYEEEE. The CDR3 runs 16 residues. CDR3 in DNA: TGTGCCAGCAGCCCCGATAGGGGGGGATTGGACACTGAAGCTTTCTTT. The encoded protein is CASSPDRGGLDTEAFF.

The rearrangement links TRBV30 to TRBJ2-3; 7 bases agree with TRBD1. The CDR3 consists of 16 residues. The germline gives CDR1 GTSNPN, CDR2 SVGIG (reference sequence). The V and J ends lost 2 bases and 2 bases, in that order; junction bases with no gene match: 10. In DNA form, the CDR3 reads TGTGCCTGGAGTTATCACAGGGGAACCACCACAGATACGCAGTATTTT. Translation: CAWSYHRGTTTDTQYF.

V gene TRBV7-2 combines with J gene TRBJ2-7; TRBD1 matches 7 bases. The CDR3 totals 13 residues. CDR1 and CDR2 from the germline V gene are SGHTA and FQGNSA. V was clipped by 5 bases and J by 6 bases; unmatched bases: 7. The CDR3 sequence is CASSPRGGIEQYF. In nucleotides, the CDR3 is TGTGCCAGCAGCCCCAGAGGGGGCATCGAGCAGTACTTC.

The V gene is TRBV29-1, the J gene TRBJ2-7; the D call may be TRBD1 or TRBD2 (5 bases each). The V end lost 4 bases, the J end lost 2 bases, and 12 bases lay between the germline ends. The CDR3 spans 13 residues. Looked up from germline, CDR1 is SQVTM and CDR2 is ANQGSEA. CDR3 sequence reads: CSVAGRETYEQYF. CDR3 DNA: TGCAGCGTTGCGGGGCGAGAAACCTACGAGCAGTACTTC.

The chain is built from TRBV30 and TRBJ2-1; D is perhaps TRBD2 (5 bases). Trimming cost V 5 bases and J 9 bases, with 17 bases left between them. Germline-derived CDR1 and CDR2 are GTSNPN and SVGIG (reference sequence). The CDR3 consists of 13 residues. The CDR3 region has the DNA TGTGCCTGGGCCAGATCCGGGGAGAGTGAGCAGTTCTTC. It yields the protein CAWARSGESEQFF.

This clone was recorded a few times. This chain joins TRBV7-9 and TRBJ1-1, with D hard to call. Germline loops: CDR1 SEHNR, CDR2 FQNEAQ (reference sequence). V lost 4 bases, J lost 10 bases, and 7 bases lay in between. There are 10 residues in the CDR3. This CDR3 is CASSYEVAFF. The CDR3 nucleotides are TGTGCCAGCAGCTACGAAGTAGCTTTCTTT.

V is TRBV11-2 and J is TRBJ1-1; 8 nucleotides line up with TRBD1. Germline assignment: CDR1 SGHAT and CDR2 FQNNGV. Trimming cost V 5 bases and J 5 bases; bases outside gene matches: 10. The CDR3 loop spans 15 amino acids. CDR3 residues: CASSPGQGGGTEAFF. The CDR3 nucleotides read TGTGCCAGCAGCCCCGGACAGGGTGGAGGGACTGAAGCTTTCTTT. The variable domain in full, completed from reference TRBV11-2 and TRBJ1-1, reads EAGVAQSPRYKIIEKRQSVAFWCNPISGHATLYWYQQILGQGPKLLIQFQNNGVVDDSQLPKDRFSAERLKGVDSTLKIQPAKLEDSAVYLCASSPGQGGGTEAFFGQGTRLTVV.

The gene calls are TRBV25-1 and TRBJ1-4; D remains unclear. This CDR3 is 12 amino acids long. Trimming left V 7 bases short and J 11 bases short, with 14 bases between. Germline V gives CDR1 MGHDK, CDR2 SYGVNS. The CDR3 sequence: CASTGPSRKLFF. DNA of the CDR3: TGTGCCAGCACCGGGCCGAGCAGGAAACTGTTTTTT.

The rearrangement joins TRBV9 to TRBJ2-5, with 9 bases lining up with TRBD1. The V segment lost 5 bases and the J segment 5 bases; nucleotides outside the gene matches: 4. The CDR3 has 13 amino acids. CDR1 SGDLS and CDR2 YYNGEE come from the germline V gene. The CDR3, as DNA: TGTGCCAGCAGGGAACAGGGGGCGGAGACCCAGTACTTC. Translating gives CASREQGAETQYF.

The count of this clone is one. The CDR3 DNA sequence: TGTGCCAGCTCAGTACAGCAGGGATATAGCTATGGCTACACCTTC. The encoded protein is CASSVQQGYSYGYTF. The chain joins TRBV18 to TRBJ1-2, with D possibly TRBD1 on 5 matching bases. Trimming took off 5 bases at V and 4 bases at J, with 17 bases between the two ends. The CDR3 consists of 15 residues. Germline loops: CDR1 KGHSH, CDR2 LQKENI.

This clone has a handful of counts. The chain couples TRBV11-1 to TRBJ2-7; 11 bases fit TRBD1. V lost 4 bases to trimming and J lost 5 bases; unmatched junction nucleotides: 7. The CDR3 extends over 15 amino acids. The germline CDR1 and CDR2 sequences are SGHAT and FQDESV (reference sequence). The CDR3 DNA reads TGTGCCAGCAGCTGGACAGGGGGCGCCGGGAACGAGCAGTACTTC. It specifies CASSWTGGAGNEQYF.

The chain uses TRBV5-5 and TRBJ2-5, with 11 bases fitting TRBD2. CDR1 and CDR2 (germline): SGHKS, YYEKEE (reference sequence). V lost 0 bases and J lost 2; bases outside the gene matches: 3. The length of the CDR3 is 16 residues. The CDR3 nucleotides read TGTGCCAGCAGCTTGGCACTAGCGGGGGCACAAGAGACCCAGTACTTC. Amino acid sequence: CASSLALAGAQETQYF.